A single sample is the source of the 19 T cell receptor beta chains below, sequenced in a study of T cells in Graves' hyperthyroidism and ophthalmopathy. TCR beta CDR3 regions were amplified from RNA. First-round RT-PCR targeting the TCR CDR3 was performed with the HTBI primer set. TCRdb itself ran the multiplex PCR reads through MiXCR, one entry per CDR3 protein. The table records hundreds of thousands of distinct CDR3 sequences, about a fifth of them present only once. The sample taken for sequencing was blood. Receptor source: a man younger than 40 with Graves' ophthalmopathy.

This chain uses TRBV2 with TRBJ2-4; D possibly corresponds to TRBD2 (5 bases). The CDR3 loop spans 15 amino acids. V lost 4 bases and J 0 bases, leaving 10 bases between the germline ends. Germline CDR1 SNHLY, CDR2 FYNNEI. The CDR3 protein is CASSGEILAKNIQYF. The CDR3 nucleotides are TGTGCCAGCAGTGGGGAGATACTAGCCAAAAACATTCAGTACTTC.

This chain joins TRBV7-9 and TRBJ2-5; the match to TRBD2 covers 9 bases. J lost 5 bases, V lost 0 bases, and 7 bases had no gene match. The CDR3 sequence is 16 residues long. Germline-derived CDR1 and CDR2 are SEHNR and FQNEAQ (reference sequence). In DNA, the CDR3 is TGTGCCAGCAGCTTAGCCCGCGGGAGGGCCGGGGAGACCCAGTACTTC. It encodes CASSLARGRAGETQYF.

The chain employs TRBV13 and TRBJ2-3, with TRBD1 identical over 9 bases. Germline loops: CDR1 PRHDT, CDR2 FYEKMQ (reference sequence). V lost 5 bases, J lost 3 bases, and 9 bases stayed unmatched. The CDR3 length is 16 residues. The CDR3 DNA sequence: TGTGCCAGCAGCGGACGGGACAGGGAAGAGACAGATACGCAGTATTTT. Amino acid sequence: CASSGRDREETDTQYF.

CDR3: CAIGVDRGRGNEQFF. DNA of the CDR3: TGTGCCATCGGGGTGGACAGGGGCAGAGGGAATGAGCAGTTCTTC. The rearrangement uses TRBV10-3 and TRBJ2-1, with TRBD1 matching 9 bases. CDR1 and CDR2 (germline): ENHRY, SYGVKD. The CDR3 runs 15 residues. V shed 8 bases, J shed 7 bases, and the junction held 12 bases outside the gene matches.

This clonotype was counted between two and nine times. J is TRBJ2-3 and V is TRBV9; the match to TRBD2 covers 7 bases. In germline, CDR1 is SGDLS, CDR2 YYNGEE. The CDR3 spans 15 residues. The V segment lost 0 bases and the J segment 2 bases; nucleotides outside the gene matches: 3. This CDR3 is CASSVAGGDTDTQYF. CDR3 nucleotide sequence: TGTGCCAGCAGCGTAGCGGGAGGTGACACAGATACGCAGTATTTT.

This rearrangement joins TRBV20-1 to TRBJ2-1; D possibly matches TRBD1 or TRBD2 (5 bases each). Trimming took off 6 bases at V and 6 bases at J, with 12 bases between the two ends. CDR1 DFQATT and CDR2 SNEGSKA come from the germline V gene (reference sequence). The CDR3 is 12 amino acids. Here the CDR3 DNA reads TGCAGTGCATCCCGTGGGGGCAATGAGCAGTTCTTC. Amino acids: CSASRGGNEQFF.

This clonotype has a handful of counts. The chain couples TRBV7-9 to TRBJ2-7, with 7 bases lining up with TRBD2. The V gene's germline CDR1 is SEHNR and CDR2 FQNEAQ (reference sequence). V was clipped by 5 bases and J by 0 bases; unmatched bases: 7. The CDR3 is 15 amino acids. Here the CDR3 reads CASSPREGPSYEQYF. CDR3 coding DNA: TGTGCCAGCAGCCCTAGGGAGGGTCCCTCCTACGAGCAGTACTTC.

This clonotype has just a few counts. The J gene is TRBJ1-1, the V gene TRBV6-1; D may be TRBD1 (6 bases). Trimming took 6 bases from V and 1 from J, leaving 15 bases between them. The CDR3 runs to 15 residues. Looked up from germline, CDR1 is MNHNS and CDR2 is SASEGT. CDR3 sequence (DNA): TGTGCCAGCAGGATAACGGGACACTCGAACACTGAAGCTTTCTTT. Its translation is CASRITGHSNTEAFF.

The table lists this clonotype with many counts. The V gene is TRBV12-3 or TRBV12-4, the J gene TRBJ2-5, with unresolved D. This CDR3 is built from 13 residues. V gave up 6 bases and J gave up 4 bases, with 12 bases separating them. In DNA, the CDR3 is TGTGCCAGCAGCCCGAAGTCAGGAGAGACCCAGTACTTC. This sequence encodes CASSPKSGETQYF.

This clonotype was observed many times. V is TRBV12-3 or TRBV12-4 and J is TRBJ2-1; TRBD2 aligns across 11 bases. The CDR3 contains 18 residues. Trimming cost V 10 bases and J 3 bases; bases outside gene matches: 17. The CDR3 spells CATEGTGTSGTIYNEQFF. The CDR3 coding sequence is TGTGCCACCGAGGGAACCGGGACTAGCGGCACCATCTACAATGAGCAGTTCTTC.

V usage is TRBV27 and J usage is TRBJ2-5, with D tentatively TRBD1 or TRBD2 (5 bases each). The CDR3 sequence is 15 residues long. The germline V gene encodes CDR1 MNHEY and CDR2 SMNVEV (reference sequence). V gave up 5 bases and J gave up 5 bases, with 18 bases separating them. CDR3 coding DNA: TGTGCCAGCAGTGCATGGGACGACCTCGGGGAGACCCAGTACTTC. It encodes CASSAWDDLGETQYF.

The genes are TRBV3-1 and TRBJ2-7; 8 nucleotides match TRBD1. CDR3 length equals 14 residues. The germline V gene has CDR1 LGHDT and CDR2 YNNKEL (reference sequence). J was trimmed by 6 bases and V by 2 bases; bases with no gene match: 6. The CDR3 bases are TGTGCCAGCAGCCAACGGGACAGGCCTTCCGAGCAGTACTTC. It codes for CASSQRDRPSEQYF.

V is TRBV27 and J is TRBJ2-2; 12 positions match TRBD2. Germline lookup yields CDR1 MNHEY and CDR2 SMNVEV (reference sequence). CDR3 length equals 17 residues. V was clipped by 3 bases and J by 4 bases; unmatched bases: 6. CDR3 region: CASSFLAGGPGTGELFF. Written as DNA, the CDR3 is TGTGCCAGCAGTTTCCTAGCGGGAGGGCCGGGCACCGGGGAGCTGTTTTTT.

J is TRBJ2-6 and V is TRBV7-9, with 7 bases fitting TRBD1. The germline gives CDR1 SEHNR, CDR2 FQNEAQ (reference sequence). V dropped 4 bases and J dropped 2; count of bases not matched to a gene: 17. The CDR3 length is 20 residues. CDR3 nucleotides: TGTGCCAGCAGCTCCAGTAGACAGGGTTTCTATTCTCCTGGGGCCAACGTCCTGACTTTC. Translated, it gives CASSSSRQGFYSPGANVLTF.

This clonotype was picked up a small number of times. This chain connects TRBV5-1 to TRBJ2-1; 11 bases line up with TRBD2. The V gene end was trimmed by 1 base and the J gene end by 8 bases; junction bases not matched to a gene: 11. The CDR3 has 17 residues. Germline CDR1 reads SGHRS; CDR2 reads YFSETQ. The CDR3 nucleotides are TGCGCCAGCAGCTTGTTCGGACTAGCGGGTCAAGGCGATGAGCAGTTCTTC. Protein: CASSLFGLAGQGDEQFF.

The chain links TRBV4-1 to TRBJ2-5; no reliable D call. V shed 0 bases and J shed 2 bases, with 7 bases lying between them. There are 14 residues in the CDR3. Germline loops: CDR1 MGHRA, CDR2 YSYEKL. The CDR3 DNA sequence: TGCGCCAGCAGCCAAGAACTTGTACAAGAGACCCAGTACTTC. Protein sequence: CASSQELVQETQYF.

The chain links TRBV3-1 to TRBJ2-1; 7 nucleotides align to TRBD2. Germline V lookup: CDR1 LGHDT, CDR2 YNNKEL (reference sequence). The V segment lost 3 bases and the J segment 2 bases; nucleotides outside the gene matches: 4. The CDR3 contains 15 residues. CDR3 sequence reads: CASSQRAGTYNEQFF. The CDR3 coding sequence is TGTGCCAGCAGCCAGAGAGCGGGAACCTACAATGAGCAGTTCTTC.

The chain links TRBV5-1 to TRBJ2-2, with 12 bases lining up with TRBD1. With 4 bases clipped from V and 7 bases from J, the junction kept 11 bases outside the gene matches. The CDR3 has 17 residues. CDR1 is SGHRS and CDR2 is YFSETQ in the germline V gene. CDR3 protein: CASSPVWGTGGSGELFF. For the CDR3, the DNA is TGCGCCAGCAGCCCTGTTTGGGGGACAGGGGGCAGCGGGGAGCTGTTTTTT.

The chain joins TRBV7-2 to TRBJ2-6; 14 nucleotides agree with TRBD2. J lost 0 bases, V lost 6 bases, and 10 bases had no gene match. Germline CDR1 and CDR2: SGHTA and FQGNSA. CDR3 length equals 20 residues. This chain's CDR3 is CASSALGLAGARSGANVLTF. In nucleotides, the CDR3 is TGTGCCAGCAGTGCCCTGGGACTAGCGGGAGCCCGCTCTGGGGCCAACGTCCTGACTTTC.